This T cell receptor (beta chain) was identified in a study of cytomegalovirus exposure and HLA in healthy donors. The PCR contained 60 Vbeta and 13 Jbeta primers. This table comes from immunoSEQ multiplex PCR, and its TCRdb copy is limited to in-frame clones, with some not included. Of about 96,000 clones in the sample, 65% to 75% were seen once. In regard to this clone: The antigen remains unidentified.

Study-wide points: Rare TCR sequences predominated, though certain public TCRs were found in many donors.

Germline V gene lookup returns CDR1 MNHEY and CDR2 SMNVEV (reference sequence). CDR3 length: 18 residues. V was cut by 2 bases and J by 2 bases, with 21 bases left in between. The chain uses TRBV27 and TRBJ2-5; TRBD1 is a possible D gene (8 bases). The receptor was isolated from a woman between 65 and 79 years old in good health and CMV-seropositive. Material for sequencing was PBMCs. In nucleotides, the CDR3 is TGTGCCAGCAGTTTACTAGAAAACAGGGGGGGCCAGCAAGAGACCCAGTACTTC. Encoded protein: CASSLLENRGGQQETQYF.